This T cell receptor (beta chain) was identified during a study of blood T cell repertoires in COVID-19. The repertoire was sequenced with immunoSEQ multiplex PCR; TCRdb's copy has only in-frame clones and lacks some. The table includes around 250,000 clones, about 90% detected once. Shortly before study entry, within 2 weeks, exposed participants had met a COVID-19 case. This CDR3 is built from 14 residues. Germline assignment: CDR1 LGHDT and CDR2 YNNKEL (reference sequence). Trimming at V came to 4 bases and at J to 5 bases, leaving 3 bases not matched to a gene. The chain combines TRBV3-1 (or the pseudogene TRBV3-2) with TRBJ2-1, with 9 bases fitting TRBD1. Sequencing input: PBMCs or T cells enriched from blood (not recorded which). The origin of this receptor is a woman aged 40-49 years who had been exposed to COVID-19. The CDR3 is CASSLGTGHNEQFF. The CDR3 bases are TGTGCCAGCAGCCTCGGGACAGGGCACAATGAGCAGTTCTTC.